This TCR beta chain derives from a study of cytomegalovirus exposure and HLA in healthy donors. For the study at large: As released early, the data held 65 million to 90 million unique TCRs from HLA-typed donors.

With respect to this clone: What it binds is unknown. A junction end diverges from the germline sequence, so it may reflect a read error.

This CDR3 is 12 amino acids long. Germline V lookup: CDR1 SEHNR, CDR2 FQNEAQ (reference sequence). Study conclusions and caveats: Overall, roughly 160 TCR beta chains were annotated as cytomegalovirus-associated. V segments that were indistinguishable, TRBV6-2 and TRBV6-3 among them, were omitted from analysis. One variant, a missense change in DCLRE1C, was linked in a later analysis to TCR beta V- and J-gene trimming.

PCR involved 60 Vbeta and 13 Jbeta primers. Method: immunoSEQ multiplex PCR; TCRdb's copy keeps in-frame clones and lacks some. The sample comprises approximately 130,000 clones, approximately 85% of which are singletons, and over 6.5% rests with the top ten. This TCR derives from a woman aged 25 to 45 in good health and CMV-seropositive. This chain connects TRBV7-9 to TRBJ1-1, with unresolved D. The material sequenced was PBMCs. As DNA, the CDR3 is TGTTCCAGCAGCCCTCCCTTCCTCGGTGCTTTCTTT. Translation: CSSSPPFLGAFF.